This T cell receptor (beta chain) comes out of a study of blood T cell repertoires in COVID-19. Each participant's cohort was designated according to participant-reported clinical history. V lost 5 bases to trimming and J lost 4 bases; unmatched junction nucleotides: 6. Germline V gene data show CDR1 as LNHDA and CDR2 as SQIVND (reference sequence). This CDR3 is 14 amino acids long. Assay used: immunoSEQ multiplex PCR; TCRdb lists only in-frame clones, some missing. The repertoire has under 300,000 clones, approximately 90% of them found once; the top ten carry about 2%. The chain links TRBV19 to TRBJ2-5; 8 bases are a match to TRBD2. This TCR derives from a woman in her thirties or forties with acute COVID-19. Sample: PBMCs or T cells enriched from blood (not recorded which). The CDR3, as DNA: TGTGCCAGTAGTCCGGTAGCGGGAACAGAGACCCAGTACTTC. The encoded protein is CASSPVAGTETQYF. The full variable domain, with the rest looked up from reference TRBV19 and TRBJ2-5, is DGGITQSPKYLFRKEGQNVTLSCEQNLNHDAMYWYRQDPGQGLRLIYYSQIVNDFQKGDIAEGYSVSREKKESFPLTVTSAQKNPTAFYLCASSPVAGTETQYFGPGTRLLVL.